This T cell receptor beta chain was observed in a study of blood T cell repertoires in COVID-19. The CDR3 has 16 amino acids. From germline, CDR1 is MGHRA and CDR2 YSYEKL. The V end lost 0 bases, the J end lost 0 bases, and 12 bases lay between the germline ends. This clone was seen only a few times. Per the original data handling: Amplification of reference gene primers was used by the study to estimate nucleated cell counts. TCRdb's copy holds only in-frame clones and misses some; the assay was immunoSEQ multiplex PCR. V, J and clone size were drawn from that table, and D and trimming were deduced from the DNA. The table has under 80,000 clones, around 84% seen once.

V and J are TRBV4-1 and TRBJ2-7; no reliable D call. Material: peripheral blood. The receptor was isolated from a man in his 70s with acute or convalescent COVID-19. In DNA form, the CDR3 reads TGCGCCAGCAGCCAAGATCGCCAGGTTAGCTCCTACGAGCAGTACTTC. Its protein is CASSQDRQVSSYEQYF.